These T cell receptor beta chains were read from a single sample in a study of shared clonotypes between healthy human individuals. Libraries were prepared by immunoSEQ multiplex PCR; TCRdb keeps only in-frame clonotypes and omits some of them. The table shows more than 500,000 clones, with 85% to 95% occurring only once. Sequencing input: naive CD8+ T cells sorted from blood. These receptors were obtained from a woman in her thirties in good health. The CDR3 runs from the conserved cysteine through the conserved F or W. A D gene is named only where the DNA matches it firmly. Size values are once, few and many counts, or a class for expanded clones, and some rows have none.

J gene,clone size,D gene,V gene,CDR3 protein,CDR3 DNA
TRBJ1-1,-,TRBD1,TRBV5-6,CASSSGGQLAAFF,TGTGCCAGCAGCTCAGGGGGCCAACTGGCCGCTTTCTTT
TRBJ1-2,-,-,TRBV27,CASSPTAGVIYGYTF,TGTGCCAGCAGTCCTACTGCGGGGGTTATCTATGGCTACACCTTC
TRBJ1-5,-,-,TRBV29-1,CSVRVRDHQPQHF,TGCAGCGTTCGGGTCAGGGACCATCAGCCCCAGCATTTT
TRBJ1-5,-,-,TRBV13,CASSLGRISNQPQHF,TGTGCCAGCAGCTTAGGTCGGATAAGCAATCAGCCCCAGCATTTT
TRBJ2-7,-,TRBD1,TRBV10-3,CAPRTGASYEQYF,TGTGCCCCCAGGACAGGGGCCTCCTACGAGCAGTACTTC
TRBJ2-7,-,-,TRBV13,CASSLVADEQYF,TGTGCCAGCAGCTTAGTGGCCGACGAGCAGTACTTC
TRBJ2-7,-,TRBD2,TRBV27,CASSLFTGGWYEQYF,TGTGCCAGCAGTTTATTTACGGGAGGGTGGTACGAGCAGTACTTC
TRBJ1-1,-,-,TRBV5-8,CASSLGGTSTEAFF,TGTGCCAGCAGCTTGGGTGGGACGAGCACTGAAGCTTTCTTT
TRBJ2-1,-,-,TRBV7-9,CASSPSASYNEQFF,TGTGCCAGCAGCCCGTCCGCTTCCTACAATGAGCAGTTCTTC
TRBJ2-5,-,-,TRBV5-4,CASSLYEETQYF,TGTGCCAGCAGCTTGTACGAAGAGACCCAGTACTTC
TRBJ2-7,-,TRBD2,TRBV19,CASSTAGAYEQYF,TGTGCCAGTAGTACCGCGGGAGCTTACGAGCAGTACTTC
TRBJ2-1,once,-,TRBV7-9,CASSPDAASEQFF,TGTGCCAGCAGCCCAGACGCCGCCAGTGAGCAGTTCTTC
TRBJ2-7,-,TRBD1,TRBV28,CASSTGTEQLTYEQYF,TGTGCCAGCAGCACCGGGACAGAGCAACTTACCTACGAGCAGTACTTC
TRBJ1-1,-,-,TRBV7-9,CASSRTEAFF,TGTGCCAGCAGCCGGACTGAAGCTTTCTTT
TRBJ2-7,-,-,TRBV5-4,CASSLDPSFSEQYF,TGTGCCAGCAGCTTGGATCCCTCCTTCTCCGAGCAGTACTTC
TRBJ2-7,-,TRBD2,TRBV19,CASRGTSVYEQYF,TGTGCCAGTAGGGGGACTAGCGTTTACGAGCAGTACTTC
TRBJ2-7,-,-,TRBV5-8,CASSLDGQSYEQYF,TGTGCCAGCAGCTTGGATGGACAGTCCTACGAGCAGTACTTC
TRBJ2-7,-,-,TRBV2,CASSGLAYEQYF,TGTGCCAGCAGTGGCCTAGCTTACGAGCAGTACTTC
TRBJ1-5,-,-,TRBV28,CASSFEGESQPQHF,TGTGCCAGCAGTTTTGAGGGGGAAAGTCAGCCCCAGCATTTT
TRBJ2-2,once,TRBD2,TRBV7-2,CASSRWTSGTGELFF,TGTGCCAGCAGCCGCTGGACTAGCGGGACCGGGGAGCTGTTTTTT
TRBJ2-7,-,-,TRBV18,CASSPPGTYEQYF,TGTGCCAGCTCACCCCCTGGCACCTACGAGCAGTACTTC
TRBJ1-2,-,TRBD1,TRBV2,CASRLERDRVPLSYGYTF,TGTGCCAGCCGCCTGGAACGGGACAGGGTCCCCCTCTCGTATGGCTACACCTTC
TRBJ2-5,-,-,TRBV11-2,CASSLPQLGEETQYF,TGTGCCAGCAGCTTACCTCAGTTGGGTGAAGAGACCCAGTACTTC
TRBJ2-1,-,-,TRBV4-2,CASSQVGQLAPSSYNEQFF,TGTGCCAGCAGCCAGGTAGGCCAGCTAGCGCCCAGCTCCTACAATGAGCAGTTCTTC
TRBJ2-7,-,-,TRBV27,CASSYSWTASQDEQYF,TGTGCCAGCAGTTATTCGTGGACCGCGTCCCAGGACGAGCAGTACTTC
TRBJ2-7,-,TRBD1,TRBV7-9,CASSRDRGNEQYF,TGTGCCAGCAGCCGGGACAGGGGGAACGAGCAGTACTTC
TRBJ2-2,-,-,TRBV5-6,CASSWGPGLGELFF,TGTGCCAGCAGCTGGGGCCCGGGGCTCGGGGAGCTGTTTTTT
TRBJ2-7,-,-,TRBV11-2,CASSTGTSYEQYF,TGTGCCAGCAGCACCGGGACATCATACGAGCAGTACTTC
TRBJ1-2,-,-,TRBV19,CASSPQTDLDSYGYTF,TGTGCCAGTAGTCCGCAGACAGACCTCGACTCCTATGGCTACACCTTC
TRBJ1-1,-,TRBD1,TRBV13,CASHHTTGSHTEAFF,TGTGCCAGCCACCACACGACAGGGTCTCACACTGAAGCTTTCTTT
TRBJ2-7,-,-,TRBV11-2,CASSRADGSSYEQYF,TGTGCCAGCAGTAGGGCCGACGGGAGCTCCTACGAGCAGTACTTC
TRBJ2-7,-,TRBD2,TRBV28,CASSLTSRYEQYF,TGTGCCAGCAGTTTGACTAGCAGGTACGAGCAGTACTTC
TRBJ1-4,-,-,TRBV5-1,CASSIYTGQPEKLFF,TGCGCCAGCAGCATATACACTGGCCAGCCTGAAAAACTGTTTTTT
TRBJ2-1,-,TRBD1,TRBV11-3,CASSERTGINEQFF,TGTGCCAGCAGCGAGCGGACAGGAATCAATGAGCAGTTCTTC
TRBJ2-7,-,-,TRBV28,CASSLSGEQYF,TGTGCCAGCAGTTTGAGCGGCGAGCAGTACTTC
TRBJ2-1,-,-,TRBV27,CASSWGGEPYNEQFF,TGTGCCAGCAGTTGGGGCGGGGAACCCTACAATGAGCAGTTCTTC
TRBJ1-2,once,TRBD1,TRBV28,CASSPLGGGGYTF,TGTGCCAGCAGCCCCCTAGGAGGGGGCGGCTACACCTTC
TRBJ1-5,-,-,TRBV28,CASRVYLGGNQPQHF,TGTGCCAGCAGAGTTTACCTTGGTGGGAATCAGCCCCAGCATTTT
TRBJ1-1,-,TRBD1,TRBV19,CASSGGQGMNTEAFF,TGTGCCAGTAGTGGTGGACAGGGCATGAACACTGAAGCTTTCTTT
TRBJ2-7,once,TRBD2,TRBV6-1,CAIAGTSRTYEQYF,TGTGCCATTGCCGGGACTAGCAGAACCTACGAGCAGTACTTC
TRBJ2-7,-,-,TRBV7-9,CASSGTAYEQYF,TGTGCCAGCAGTGGGACTGCCTACGAGCAGTACTTC
TRBJ2-1,-,-,TRBV6-5,CASSLNKIWDEQFF,TGTGCCAGCAGTCTTAACAAAATTTGGGATGAGCAGTTCTTC
TRBJ2-3,-,TRBD1,TRBV27,CASSSRGMTGITDTQYF,TGTGCCAGCAGTTCCAGAGGTATGACAGGGATTACAGATACGCAGTATTTT
TRBJ1-4,-,-,TRBV2,CASWEGVREKLFF,TGTGCCAGCTGGGAAGGGGTTAGGGAAAAACTGTTTTTT
TRBJ1-2,-,-,TRBV27,CASSLRLGTPNYGYTF,TGTGCCAGCAGTTTAAGGCTCGGGACACCTAACTATGGCTACACCTTC
TRBJ2-1,-,TRBD1,TRBV10-2,CASSGEDRGAYNEQFF,TGCGCCAGCAGTGGGGAGGACAGGGGGGCCTACAATGAGCAGTTCTTC
TRBJ2-5,-,-,TRBV5-1,CASSLDTSRETQYF,TGCGCCAGCAGCTTGGATACTAGCAGGGAGACCCAGTACTTC
TRBJ1-1,-,-,TRBV28,CASSQLGSVNLNTEAFF,TGTGCCAGCAGCCAACTAGGGTCCGTAAACCTGAACACTGAAGCTTTCTTT
TRBJ2-2,-,TRBD1,TRBV7-8,CASSLRRTGVNTGELFF,TGTGCCAGCAGCTTAAGGAGGACAGGTGTCAACACCGGGGAGCTGTTTTTT
TRBJ2-7,-,-,TRBV11-2,CASSYIDGSYEQYF,TGTGCCAGCAGCTACATCGACGGGTCCTACGAGCAGTACTTC
TRBJ1-2,once,-,TRBV27,CASSPGGALPDYGYTF,TGTGCCAGCAGTCCCGGGGGGGCGCTCCCTGACTATGGCTACACCTTC
TRBJ2-4,-,-,TRBV19,CASSIVTTAKNIQYF,TGTGCCAGTAGTATAGTGACTACAGCCAAAAACATTCAGTACTTC